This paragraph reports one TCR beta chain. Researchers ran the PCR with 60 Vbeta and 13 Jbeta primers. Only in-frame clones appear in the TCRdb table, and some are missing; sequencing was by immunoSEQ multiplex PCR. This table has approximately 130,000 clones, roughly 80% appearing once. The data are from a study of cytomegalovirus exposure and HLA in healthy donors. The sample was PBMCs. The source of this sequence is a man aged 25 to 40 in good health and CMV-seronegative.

The CDR3 here is CAWSVPSGSKKWSYNEQFF. In DNA, the CDR3 is TGTGCCTGGAGTGTCCCTAGCGGGAGTAAGAAATGGTCCTACAATGAGCAGTTCTTC. The chain carries TRBV30 and TRBJ2-1, with TRBD2 matching over 10 bases. The CDR3 length is 19 residues. Germline V gene sequence: CDR1 GTSNPN, CDR2 SVGIG (reference sequence). V was clipped by 0 bases and J by 1 base; unmatched bases: 12.